These T cell receptor beta chains were read from a single sample in a study of cytomegalovirus exposure and HLA in healthy donors. Using immunoSEQ multiplex PCR, the repertoire was profiled, and TCRdb retains in-frame clones only, with some absent. The sample consists of under 200,000 clones, approximately 80% of them appearing once. The sequenced sample consisted of PBMCs. Receptors originate from a woman aged 30 to 39 in good health and CMV-seronegative. Both conserved end residues are part of each CDR3. The D gene is left open where the match is weak. The size of a clone is reported for some rows only, either as once, few or many, or as a class for expanded clones.

CASRAPWGVGTGGHTEAFF TGTGCCAGCAGGGCTCCCTGGGGAGTCGGGACAGGGGGTCATACTGAAGCTTTCTTT TRBD1 TRBJ1-1 TRBV7-9 NA
CASSYVTSDYEQYF TGTGCCAGCAGTTACGTCACTAGCGACTACGAGCAGTACTTC TRBD2 TRBJ2-7 TRBV6-6 once
CASSWITGSPLHF TGCGCCAGCAGCTGGATTACAGGTTCACCCCTCCACTTT NA TRBJ1-6 TRBV5-1 few
CASSGGTGGSYEQYF TGTGCCAGCAGCGGTGGGACAGGGGGTAGCTACGAGCAGTACTTC TRBD1 TRBJ2-7 TRBV7-9 NA
CASSGQGGDQPQHF TGTGCCAGTAGTGGTCAGGGGGGCGATCAGCCCCAGCATTTT TRBD1 TRBJ1-5 TRBV19 NA
CASSQGTGGRRSTQYF TGCGCCAGCAGCCAAGGGACAGGCGGCCGTCGGTCGACCCAGTACTTC TRBD1 TRBJ2-5 TRBV4-1 NA
CASSMRRDEKLFF TGTGCCAGCAGCATGCGTCGTGATGAAAAACTGTTTTTT NA TRBJ1-4 TRBV7-6 NA
CASSRQGRNQPQHF TGTGCCAGCAGCCGACAGGGTCGCAATCAGCCCCAGCATTTT TRBD1 TRBJ1-5 TRBV2 NA
CASSFSQGPRNTEAFF TGTGCCAGCAGTTTTTCGCAGGGCCCAAGGAACACTGAAGCTTTCTTT NA TRBJ1-1 TRBV28 few
CATSVTRDRLSSTDTQYF TGTGCCACGTCAGTAACCCGGGACAGGTTATCTAGCACAGATACGCAGTATTTT TRBD1 TRBJ2-3 TRBV19 NA
CASSPQGQVGGEKLFF TGCGCCAGCAGCCCCCAGGGACAAGTAGGTGGTGAAAAACTGTTTTTT NA TRBJ1-4 TRBV4-3 NA
CASSVWDWGGINEQFF TGTGCCAGCAGCGTATGGGACTGGGGGGGTATCAATGAGCAGTTCTTC TRBD2 TRBJ2-1 TRBV9 NA
CASSNLASGTDTQYF TGTGCCAGCAGTAATCTAGCTAGCGGCACAGATACGCAGTATTTT NA TRBJ2-3 TRBV2 NA
CASSTQRPPLSSGIYGYTF TGTGCCAGCAGCACCCAGCGCCCCCCACTATCTTCAGGGATCTATGGCTACACCTTC NA TRBJ1-2 TRBV7-8 NA
CATQGITEAFF TGTGCCACACAGGGGATCACTGAAGCTTTCTTT TRBD1 TRBJ1-1 TRBV10-3 NA
CASSYSRQGVETQYF TGTGCCAGCAGTTACTCGCGACAGGGGGTAGAGACCCAGTACTTC TRBD1 TRBJ2-5 TRBV6-5 NA
CASGPLGGLYTF TGTGCCAGCGGGCCTCTGGGGGGGTTATACACCTTC NA TRBJ1-2 TRBV7-9 few
CASSLGTLGTGELFF TGTGCCAGCAGCTTAGGGACTTTAGGCACCGGGGAGCTGTTTTTT NA TRBJ2-2 TRBV11-2 NA
CASSQRTRETGGDTQYF TGCGCCAGCAGCCAACGGACCCGGGAAACGGGAGGAGATACGCAGTATTTT TRBD2 TRBJ2-3 TRBV4-1 NA
CASSLIAGDKVGELFF TGTGCCAGCAGCTTAATAGCGGGAGATAAGGTCGGGGAGCTGTTTTTT TRBD2 TRBJ2-2 TRBV7-8 few
CASSIDGGGMAYEQYF TGTGCCAGTAGTATAGATGGAGGCGGGATGGCTTACGAGCAGTACTTC NA TRBJ2-7 TRBV19 NA
CASGNGTATEAFF TGCGCCAGCGGAAATGGGACAGCGACTGAAGCTTTCTTT TRBD1 TRBJ1-1 TRBV5-1 NA
CASSQIGLAGNEQFF TGCGCCAGCAGCCAAATCGGACTAGCGGGCAATGAGCAGTTCTTC TRBD2 TRBJ2-1 TRBV4-1 few
CSLDGQWGDTQYF TGCAGCCTTGACGGACAGTGGGGAGATACGCAGTATTTT NA TRBJ2-3 TRBV29-1 few
CASSWTPGQLTDTQYF TGTGCCAGCAGCTGGACTCCGGGACAGCTCACAGATACGCAGTATTTT TRBD1 TRBJ2-3 TRBV7-9 NA
CASSEGGSAYEQYF TGTGCCAGTAGTGAAGGGGGTTCCGCCTACGAGCAGTACTTC NA TRBJ2-7 TRBV19 few
CASTFPVLCRSDQPQHF TGCGCCAGCACATTTCCTGTGTTGTGCAGGTCAGATCAGCCCCAGCATTTT NA TRBJ1-5 TRBV10-1 NA
CASSADRFDYGYTF TGTGCCAGCAGCGCAGACAGGTTCGACTATGGCTACACCTTC NA TRBJ1-2 TRBV9 NA
CASSETSGDSYEQYF TGTGCCAGCAGCGAGACTAGCGGAGACTCCTACGAGCAGTACTTC TRBD2 TRBJ2-7 TRBV9 NA
CASSLYTSGIWNEQYF TGTGCCAGCAGCTTGTATACTAGCGGGATTTGGAACGAGCAGTACTTC TRBD2 TRBJ2-7 TRBV7-2 few
CASSQDYRAPYEQYF TGCGCCAGCAGCCAAGATTACAGGGCCCCCTACGAGCAGTACTTC NA TRBJ2-7 TRBV4-3 NA
CSARTGFGNEQFF TGCAGCGCAAGGACAGGGTTCGGCAATGAGCAGTTCTTC TRBD1 TRBJ2-1 TRBV29-1 NA
CAISVSGNEQFF TGTGCCATCAGTGTATCGGGGAATGAGCAGTTCTTC NA TRBJ2-1 TRBV10-3 few
CSVEDWTGETYEQYF TGCAGCGTTGAGGATTGGACAGGGGAGACCTACGAGCAGTACTTC TRBD1 TRBJ2-7 TRBV29-1 NA
CASSLGLGVTEAFF TGTGCCAGCAGCTTGGGGCTCGGGGTTACTGAAGCTTTCTTT NA TRBJ1-1 TRBV5-4 NA
CASSPDSFSRFF TGCGCCAGCAGCCCCGACAGTTTCTCAAGGTTCTTC NA TRBJ2-1 TRBV4-3 NA
CASSEDRGVQGYTF TGTGCCAGCAGTGAAGACAGGGGGGTTCAAGGCTACACCTTC TRBD1 TRBJ1-2 TRBV2 NA
CAISVGRFGMDEQFF TGTGCCATCAGTGTGGGTAGATTCGGGATGGATGAGCAGTTCTTC NA TRBJ2-1 TRBV10-3 NA
CASSYRETREKLFF TGTGCCAGCAGTTACAGGGAGACAAGGGAAAAACTGTTTTTT NA TRBJ1-4 TRBV6-6 NA
CAISVSPGGGDSYEQYF TGTGCCATCAGTGTGAGTCCGGGGGGAGGGGATAGCTACGAGCAGTACTTC TRBD2 TRBJ2-7 TRBV10-3 NA
CASSGGTSGSPYEQYF TGTGCCAGCAGCGGAGGGACTAGCGGGAGTCCCTACGAGCAGTACTTC TRBD2 TRBJ2-7 TRBV9 few
CASSLRGGQYSNQPQHF TGTGCCAGCAGTTTAAGGGGCGGACAGTATAGCAATCAGCCCCAGCATTTT NA TRBJ1-5 TRBV27 NA
CASSRDRVTFTETQYF TGTGCCAGCAGCCGGGACAGGGTAACATTCACGGAGACCCAGTACTTC TRBD1 TRBJ2-5 TRBV7-8 NA
CASSPYSGSTDTQYF TGCGCCAGCAGCCCATATAGCGGAAGCACAGATACGCAGTATTTT NA TRBJ2-3 TRBV4-1 NA
CASSPSSGSYNEQFF TGTGCCAGCAGCCCTTCTTCGGGCTCCTACAATGAGCAGTTCTTC NA TRBJ2-1 TRBV7-6 NA
CASSFDINGNEQFF TGTGCCAGCAGTTTCGACATCAATGGCAATGAGCAGTTCTTC NA TRBJ2-1 TRBV27 few
CASSVPLSGRTDTQYF TGCGCCAGCAGCGTTCCACTCTCCGGGAGGACAGATACGCAGTATTTT TRBD2 TRBJ2-3 TRBV5-1 NA
CASSLTREAQYF TGTGCCAGCAGTTTAACAAGAGAGGCCCAGTACTTC NA TRBJ2-5 TRBV11-1 NA
CASSQEDRGNEKLFF TGCGCCAGCAGCCAAGAGGACAGGGGTAATGAAAAACTGTTTTTT TRBD1 TRBJ1-4 TRBV4-1 NA
CARSPGGDWPANEQFF TGTGCCAGAAGCCCCGGAGGGGACTGGCCAGCCAATGAGCAGTTCTTC NA TRBJ2-1 TRBV5-3 NA
CASMGDNQPQHF TGTGCCAGCATGGGCGATAATCAGCCCCAGCATTTT NA TRBJ1-5 TRBV2 NA
CASSFRRQGIDTEAFF TGTGCCAGCAGCTTCCGACGACAGGGGATCGACACTGAAGCTTTCTTT TRBD1 TRBJ1-1 TRBV5-6 few
CASSLGATGNGNQPQHF TGTGCCAGCAGCTTAGGCGCGACAGGTAACGGCAATCAGCCCCAGCATTTT NA TRBJ1-5 TRBV11-2 NA
CASSYPGQNTEAFF TGTGCCAGCAGTTACCCAGGACAGAACACTGAAGCTTTCTTT NA TRBJ1-1 TRBV6-6 NA
CASSLMAGGPYEQYF TGTGCCAGCAGCTTAATGGCGGGAGGGCCCTACGAGCAGTACTTC TRBD2 TRBJ2-7 TRBV7-3 NA
CASSLGVRGDGYTF TGTGCCAGCAGCTTGGGAGTCAGGGGGGATGGCTACACCTTC TRBD1 TRBJ1-2 TRBV5-4 few
CASSVDSGIYNEQFF TGTGCCAGCAGCGTAGACAGCGGGATCTACAATGAGCAGTTCTTC TRBD2 TRBJ2-1 TRBV9 NA
CASSLGQANYGYTF TGTGCCAGCAGCTTGGGGCAGGCTAACTATGGCTACACCTTC NA TRBJ1-2 TRBV5-4 NA
CASGGLAGEAHTGELFF TGTGCCAGCGGGGGACTAGCGGGAGAGGCCCACACCGGGGAGCTGTTTTTT TRBD2 TRBJ2-2 TRBV6-4 NA
CASSIPGTGGGYTF TGTGCCAGTAGTATCCCAGGGACAGGCGGTGGCTACACCTTC TRBD1 TRBJ1-2 TRBV19 NA